The 17 T cell receptor beta chains reported below all come from one sample, sequenced in a study of blood T cell repertoires in COVID-19. Using immunoSEQ multiplex PCR, the repertoire was profiled, and TCRdb retains in-frame clones only, with some absent. Found here are tens of thousands of clones, 65% to 85% of them singletons; the top ten hold under 30%. Input material: peripheral blood. These receptors were obtained from a human donor in a cohort sampled during active COVID-19.

This rearrangement joins TRBV10-3 to TRBJ1-5; D is perhaps TRBD1 (5 bases). This CDR3 region has 13 residues. With 3 bases removed from V and 6 bases from J, the gap between germline ends came to 9 bases. CDR1 ENHRY and CDR2 SYGVKD come from the germline V gene. The chain's CDR3 is CAISDQGGQPQHF. The CDR3 bases are TGTGCCATCAGTGATCAGGGAGGTCAGCCCCAGCATTTT.

The chain couples TRBV18 to TRBJ1-5, with 7 bases that match TRBD1. Trimming removed 2 bases from V and 1 base from J; junction bases left unmatched: 17. The length of the CDR3 is 20 residues. Germline loops: CDR1 KGHSH, CDR2 LQKENI. CDR3 protein: CASSPGAGSTGTLSNQPQHF. Written as DNA, the CDR3 is TGTGCCAGCTCACCAGGGGCAGGATCGACAGGGACTTTGAGCAATCAGCCCCAGCATTTT. Based on the CDR3 plus reference TRBV18 and TRBJ1-5, the full variable domain is NAGVMQNPRHLVRRRGQEARLRCSPMKGHSHVYWYRQLPEEGLKFMVYLQKENIIDESGMPKERFSAEFPKEGPSILRIQQVVRGDSAAYFCASSPGAGSTGTLSNQPQHFGDGTRLSIL.

The chain carries TRBV5-1 and TRBJ2-2; D call uncertain. V shed 1 base and J shed 4 bases, with 8 bases lying between them. Germline-derived CDR1 and CDR2 are SGHRS and YFSETQ. There are 14 residues in the CDR3. The CDR3, as DNA: TGCGCCAGCAGCTTGTCCCACGGCACCGGGGAGCTGTTTTTT. Protein sequence: CASSLSHGTGELFF.

This rearrangement joins TRBV4-1 to TRBJ2-1, with 10 positions matching TRBD2. Germline V gene sequence: CDR1 MGHRA, CDR2 YSYEKL. V lost 2 bases and J lost 10; bases outside the gene matches: 14. The CDR3 consists of 17 residues. CDR3 in amino acids: CASSQNPLSGGAGEQFF. The CDR3 nucleotides read TGCGCCAGCAGCCAAAACCCCTTAAGCGGGGGGGCTGGCGAGCAGTTCTTC.

This chain uses TRBV6-5 with TRBJ2-7; D might be TRBD1 (6 bases). Per germline, CDR1 MNHEY and CDR2 SVGAGI. The CDR3 totals 13 residues. V was trimmed by 5 bases and J by 4 bases, leaving 12 bases between them. The CDR3 here is CASSSRGIYEQYF. In DNA form, the CDR3 reads TGTGCCAGCAGTAGCAGGGGAATTTACGAGCAGTACTTC.

The count of this clone is one. The rearrangement joins TRBV5-1 to TRBJ2-6; D not certain. CDR1 SGHRS and CDR2 YFSETQ come from the germline V gene. Trimming left V 5 bases short and J 0 bases short, with 6 bases between. The CDR3 sequence is 14 residues long. CDR3 DNA sequence: TGCGCCAGCAGGGCAGGCTCTGGGGCCAACGTCCTGACTTTC. Amino acid sequence: CASRAGSGANVLTF.

The chain employs TRBV18 and TRBJ2-5; D uncertain. This CDR3 region has 13 residues. Germline V gives CDR1 KGHSH, CDR2 LQKENI. Trimming removed 3 bases at V and 2 bases at J, with 7 bases between. This CDR3 is CASSPPPQETQYF. The CDR3 region has the DNA TGTGCCAGCTCACCCCCCCCACAAGAGACCCAGTACTTC.

J is TRBJ1-2 and V is TRBV28, with TRBD1 identical over 7 bases. CDR3 length: 15 amino acids. Losses at the gene ends were 2 bases for V and 8 bases for J; bases not matched to a gene: 11. From germline, CDR1 is MDHEN and CDR2 SYDVKM. Here the CDR3 reads CASSLTAQGVRGYTF. The CDR3 bases are TGTGCCAGCAGTTTAACAGCCCAGGGGGTAAGGGGCTACACCTTC.

V gene TRBV19 combines with J gene TRBJ1-5; the match to TRBD1 covers 10 bases. CDR3 size: 13 residues. The V gene's germline CDR1 is LNHDA and CDR2 SQIVND (reference sequence). With 10 bases clipped from V and 6 bases from J, the junction kept 6 bases outside the gene matches. CDR3 loop: CATQGQGVQPQHF. DNA of the CDR3: TGTGCCACCCAAGGACAGGGGGTTCAGCCCCAGCATTTT.

This clone was seen a handful of times. The V call is TRBV19, the J call TRBJ2-1; a possible D gene is TRBD1 (5 bases). The CDR3 totals 13 residues. Germline CDR1 is LNHDA and CDR2 is SQIVND (reference sequence). V shed 3 bases and J shed 9 bases, with 12 bases lying between them. The CDR3 region has the DNA TGTGCCAGTAGTATCGGAACAGGCAGTGAGCAGTTCTTC. Its translation: CASSIGTGSEQFF.

The chain links TRBV5-1 to TRBJ1-1; TRBD1 matches at 7 bases. This CDR3 is built from 13 residues. The V gene's germline CDR1 is SGHRS and CDR2 YFSETQ. V gave up 3 bases and J gave up 9 bases; unmatched junction bases: 8. CDR3 in DNA: TGCGCCAGCAGCTCCGAAGGAGGGGGCAAAGCTTTCTTT. Its protein product is CASSSEGGGKAFF.

The chain couples TRBV7-2 to TRBJ2-3; tentative D call: TRBD1 (5 bases). This CDR3 has 13 amino acids. Trimming shortened V by 2 bases and J by 8 bases, and 11 bases separated the two germline ends. Germline-derived CDR1 and CDR2 are SGHTA and FQGNSA. The CDR3 is CASSLLGDSTQYF. The CDR3 DNA is TGTGCCAGCAGCTTATTAGGGGATAGTACGCAGTATTTT.

The V and J genes are TRBV21-1 and TRBJ1-3; the D call of TRBD1 is as the table states it, not checked on the DNA. TRBV21-1 is assigned pseudogene status. This CDR3 is 18 amino acids long. DNA of the CDR3: TGTGCCAGCAGCAAAAAAGGACAGGGGGCCCCCTCTGGAAACACCATATATTTT. Encoded protein: CASSKKGQGAPSGNTIYF.

J is TRBJ1-5 and V is TRBV28; tentative D call: TRBD1 (5 bases). V dropped 4 bases and J dropped 6 bases, with 10 bases sitting between them. CDR1 and CDR2 (germline): MDHEN, SYDVKM. The CDR3 contains 13 residues. CDR3 sequence: CASSYGGSQPQHF. The DNA of the CDR3 is TGTGCCAGCAGTTACGGGGGGAGTCAGCCCCAGCATTTT.

The gene calls are TRBV28 and TRBJ2-7; D might be TRBD2 (6 bases). This CDR3 has 13 residues. V was trimmed by 4 bases and J by 2 bases, leaving 9 bases between them. The germline V gene has CDR1 MDHEN and CDR2 SYDVKM. The CDR3 loop reads CASSWDSTYEQYF. The CDR3 DNA reads TGTGCCAGCAGTTGGGACTCCACCTACGAGCAGTACTTC.

CDR3 sequence: CSVRPGGGYQETQYF. CDR3 DNA: TGCAGCGTCAGACCCGGAGGCGGGTACCAAGAGACCCAGTACTTC. This rearrangement joins TRBV29-1 to TRBJ2-5, with D tentatively TRBD2 (5 bases). The CDR3 extends over 15 amino acids. The V and J ends lost 6 bases and 0 bases respectively, with 17 bases between them. The V gene's germline CDR1 is SQVTM and CDR2 ANQGSEA. The entire variable domain, with the rest obtained from reference TRBV29-1 and TRBJ2-5, is as follows: SAVISQKPSRDICQRGTSLTIQCQVDSQVTMMFWYRQQPGQSLTLIATANQGSEATYESGFVIDKFPISRPNLTFSTLTVSNMSPEDSSIYLCSVRPGGGYQETQYFGPGTRLLVL.

This rearrangement joins TRBV24-1 to TRBJ2-5, with 9 bases that match TRBD1. J lost 3 bases, V lost 9 bases, and 1 base had no gene match. The CDR3 is 12 amino acids. Germline CDR1 KGHDR, CDR2 SFDVKD. The CDR3 sequence is CATGDREETQYF. The CDR3 DNA reads as TGTGCCACCGGGGACAGGGAAGAGACCCAGTACTTC.